The clone carrying this T cell receptor (beta chain) was recorded many times. Germline-derived CDR1 and CDR2 are SEHNR and FQNEAQ (reference sequence). CDR3 length: 14 residues. V was pared by 1 base and J by 9 bases, with 12 bases between. Deep-level running was used for the assay. Using ten immunoSEQ deep assay plates, investigators sequenced unsorted PBMC DNA. This table comes from immunoSEQ multiplex PCR, and its TCRdb copy is limited to in-frame clones, with some not included. The repertoire holds over 95,000 clones, with more than 45% as singletons. The unsorted samples took tens of millions of PBMCs to get genomic DNA. These data are taken from a study of shared clonotypes between healthy human individuals.

The rearrangement uses TRBV7-9 and TRBJ1-4, with D hard to call. This TCR was recovered from a woman aged 40 to 55 in good health. Some clones in this sample may be carry-over from other donors' samples. Sequenced sample: PBMCs. The CDR3 is CASSLDGGNQKLFF. The CDR3 nucleotides read TGTGCCAGCAGCTTAGACGGCGGCAACCAAAAACTGTTTTTT.